This T cell receptor beta chain originates from a study of T cells in Graves' hyperthyroidism and ophthalmopathy. General study points: Most thyroid clonotypes expanded above 0.001 appeared in blood too.

Trimming removed 11 bases at V and 8 bases at J, with 18 bases between. CDR1 and CDR2 (germline): SEHNR, FQNEAQ (reference sequence). The CDR3 is 12 amino acids. This clonotype was counted between two and nine times. The antigen is not known. RNA transcripts provided the source from which TCR beta CDR3 regions were amplified. Carried out on the TCR CDR3, a first-round RT-PCR used the HTBI primer set. MiXCR was run by TCRdb on the multiplex PCR reads, yielding one entry per CDR3 protein. Of hundreds of thousands of distinct CDR3 sequences detected, about 14% appear once; the ten largest clones hold approximately 13%.

This chain joins TRBV7-9 and TRBJ1-2; TRBD1 might be the D (5 bases). The receptor was derived from a woman aged 50 to 65 with Graves' ophthalmopathy. The sequencing input was blood. The CDR3 DNA sequence: TGTGCCGGCGCTAGGGACTGGGAAGGCTACACCTTC. This translates into CAGARDWEGYTF. The whole variable domain, remainder taken from reference TRBV7-9 and TRBJ1-2, is DTGVSQNPRHKITKRGQNVTFRCDPISEHNRLYWYRQTLGQGPEFLTYFQNEAQLEKSRLLSDRFSAERPKGSFSTLEIQRTEQGDSAMYLCAGARDWEGYTFGSGTRLTVV.